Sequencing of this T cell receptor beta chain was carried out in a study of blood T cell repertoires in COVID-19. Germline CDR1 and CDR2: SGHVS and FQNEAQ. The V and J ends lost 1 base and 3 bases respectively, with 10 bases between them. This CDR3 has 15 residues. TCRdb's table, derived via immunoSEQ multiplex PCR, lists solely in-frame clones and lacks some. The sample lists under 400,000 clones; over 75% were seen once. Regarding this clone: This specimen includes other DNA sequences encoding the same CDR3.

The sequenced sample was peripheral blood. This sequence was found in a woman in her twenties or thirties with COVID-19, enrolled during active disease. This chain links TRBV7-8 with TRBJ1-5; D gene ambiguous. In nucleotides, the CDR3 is TGTGCCAGCAGCTTAGTTGGAGGATCCAATCAGCCCCAGCATTTT. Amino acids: CASSLVGGSNQPQHF.